These T cell receptor beta chains were read from a single sample in a study of blood T cells in healthy people across ages. TCRdb re-called the 5' RACE reads with MiXCR, one entry per CDR3 protein. The data show over 1,500,000 distinct CDR3 sequences, about 39% seen once. Sequencing was done on a sample of blood. The source of these receptors is a human donor in good health. The CDR3 runs from the conserved cysteine through the conserved F or W. Each record gives: V gene, clone size, J gene, D gene, CDR3 DNA, CDR3 protein. A D gene is named only where the DNA matches it firmly. For some rows the clone size is stated as once, few or many, or as a class when expanded; others skip it.

v_gene: TRBV6-6; abundance: -; j_gene: TRBJ2-3; d_gene: -; CDR3nt: TGTGCCAGCAGTTGGGGGGGGCCCGAGGATACGCAGTATTTT; CDR3aa: CASSWGGPEDTQYF
v_gene: TRBV29-1; abundance: -; j_gene: TRBJ1-3; d_gene: -; CDR3nt: TGCAGCGTTGCAACGGGAAACACCATATATTTT; CDR3aa: CSVATGNTIYF
v_gene: TRBV7-3; abundance: -; j_gene: TRBJ2-2; d_gene: TRBD1; CDR3nt: TGTGCCAGCAGGGAAAGACAGGGGTTCGGGGAGCTGTTTTTT; CDR3aa: CASRERQGFGELFF
v_gene: TRBV7-2; abundance: few; j_gene: TRBJ2-3; d_gene: TRBD2; CDR3nt: TGTGCCAGCAGCCGCGGCGGGGGGCTAGCGGGGATGGATACGCAGTATTTT; CDR3aa: CASSRGGGLAGMDTQYF
v_gene: TRBV20-1; abundance: many; j_gene: TRBJ2-5; d_gene: TRBD1; CDR3nt: TGCAGTGCTACGGGGACAGGCCAAGAGACCCAGTACTTC; CDR3aa: CSATGTGQETQYF
v_gene: TRBV9; abundance: once; j_gene: TRBJ2-5; d_gene: TRBD2; CDR3nt: TGTGCCAGCAGCGTAGTGGGGACTAGCGGGCAAGGGACCCAGTACTTC; CDR3aa: CASSVVGTSGQGTQYF
v_gene: TRBV27; abundance: -; j_gene: TRBJ2-5; d_gene: -; CDR3nt: TGTGCCACCTCCCAGGGGGGAGAGCAGTACTTC; CDR3aa: CATSQGGEQYF
v_gene: TRBV7-2; abundance: -; j_gene: TRBJ2-5; d_gene: -; CDR3nt: TGTGCTATCCGGGGGAAAAAGATTCAGTACTTC; CDR3aa: CAIRGKKIQYF
v_gene: TRBV4-2; abundance: -; j_gene: TRBJ2-7; d_gene: -; CDR3nt: TGTGCCAGCAGCCAAGAAGACGTGGGTGTCGAGCAGTACTTC; CDR3aa: CASSQEDVGVEQYF
v_gene: TRBV6-1; abundance: once; j_gene: TRBJ2-5; d_gene: -; CDR3nt: TGTGCCAACACCCCTCAAGAGACCCAGTACTTC; CDR3aa: CANTPQETQYF
v_gene: TRBV24-1; abundance: -; j_gene: TRBJ2-1; d_gene: -; CDR3nt: TGTGCCACCAGTGTCAGCCCTGGCCCCTACAATGAGCAGTTCTTC; CDR3aa: CATSVSPGPYNEQFF
v_gene: TRBV20-1; abundance: -; j_gene: TRBJ2-7; d_gene: -; CDR3nt: TGCAGTGCTAGAGATGCAGATGGCTACGAGCAGTACTTC; CDR3aa: CSARDADGYEQYF
v_gene: TRBV7-9; abundance: -; j_gene: TRBJ2-4; d_gene: TRBD1; CDR3nt: TGTGCCAGCAGCCACCGGGACAGGCCTGATGGGTTGAACATTCAGTACTTC; CDR3aa: CASSHRDRPDGLNIQYF
v_gene: TRBV4-1; abundance: few; j_gene: TRBJ2-7; d_gene: TRBD1; CDR3nt: TGCGCCAGCAGCCAAGAAACCCTGTTGGGGACAGGGAGTGAGCAGTACTTC; CDR3aa: CASSQETLLGTGSEQYF
v_gene: TRBV7-9; abundance: -; j_gene: TRBJ1-2; d_gene: -; CDR3nt: TGTGCCAGCAGCCCCATGTCCTACCCCTATGGCTACACCTTC; CDR3aa: CASSPMSYPYGYTF
v_gene: TRBV5-1; abundance: -; j_gene: TRBJ2-1; d_gene: -; CDR3nt: TGCGCCAGCAGCTTGGGTTTCGGGGGGCCAAATGAGCAGTTCTTC; CDR3aa: CASSLGFGGPNEQFF
v_gene: TRBV27; abundance: few; j_gene: TRBJ1-2; d_gene: TRBD1; CDR3nt: TGTGCCAGCAGCTCCCACAGGGGGCAGGGCTACACCTTC; CDR3aa: CASSSHRGQGYTF
v_gene: TRBV7-9; abundance: -; j_gene: TRBJ1-4; d_gene: -; CDR3nt: TGTGCCAGCAGCCTGACCATCGGGGCCAGTGAAAAACTGTTTTTT; CDR3aa: CASSLTIGASEKLFF
v_gene: TRBV20-1; abundance: few; j_gene: TRBJ2-1; d_gene: -; CDR3nt: TGCAGTGGTCTTGTTACTTACTCCTACAATGAGCAGTTCTTC; CDR3aa: CSGLVTYSYNEQFF
v_gene: TRBV7-3; abundance: few; j_gene: TRBJ1-1; d_gene: TRBD1; CDR3nt: TGTGCCAGCAGCCCAACCCAGGGGGCGGTGGAAGCTTTCTTT; CDR3aa: CASSPTQGAVEAFF
v_gene: TRBV5-1; abundance: -; j_gene: TRBJ2-3; d_gene: -; CDR3nt: TGCGCCAGCAGAGGTGACAGCGGAGATACGCAGTATTTT; CDR3aa: CASRGDSGDTQYF
v_gene: TRBV29-1; abundance: -; j_gene: TRBJ2-7; d_gene: -; CDR3nt: TGCAGCGTTGAGCGGCCGGGACCTACCTACGAGCAGTACTTC; CDR3aa: CSVERPGPTYEQYF
v_gene: TRBV5-1; abundance: many; j_gene: TRBJ2-4; d_gene: -; CDR3nt: TGCGCCAGCAGCTTGAAGGCGTTTCCCCCGGAAAACATTCAGTACTTC; CDR3aa: CASSLKAFPPENIQYF
v_gene: TRBV7-9; abundance: -; j_gene: TRBJ2-1; d_gene: TRBD2; CDR3nt: TGTGCCAGCAGGAGGGGACCAGCGGGAGAGGGCAATGAGCAGTTCTTC; CDR3aa: CASRRGPAGEGNEQFF
v_gene: TRBV7-8; abundance: -; j_gene: TRBJ2-5; d_gene: TRBD1; CDR3nt: TGTGTCAGCAGCCCCGACAGGGTGAGAGAGACCCAGTACTTC; CDR3aa: CVSSPDRVRETQYF
v_gene: TRBV29-1; abundance: few; j_gene: TRBJ2-5; d_gene: TRBD2; CDR3nt: TGCAGCGCAGCGGGACGGTTGTACCAAGAGACCCAGTACTTC; CDR3aa: CSAAGRLYQETQYF
v_gene: TRBV5-1; abundance: -; j_gene: TRBJ2-1; d_gene: TRBD2; CDR3nt: TGCGCCAGCAGCCGGGGACGAGCGGGAGCCGGCAATGAGCAGTTCTTC; CDR3aa: CASSRGRAGAGNEQFF
v_gene: TRBV4-3; abundance: few; j_gene: TRBJ2-3; d_gene: -; CDR3nt: TGCGCCAGCAGCCAAGATCTCGCAGGAAGTGGAGATACGCAGTATTTT; CDR3aa: CASSQDLAGSGDTQYF
v_gene: TRBV20-1; abundance: many; j_gene: TRBJ1-6; d_gene: -; CDR3nt: TGCAGTGCTAGAGATATCGCAGGGGATAATTCACCCCTCCACTTT; CDR3aa: CSARDIAGDNSPLHF
v_gene: TRBV10-3; abundance: few; j_gene: TRBJ2-7; d_gene: TRBD1; CDR3nt: TGTGCCATCAGTGGGCCGGGACAGATTAACGAGCAGTACTTC; CDR3aa: CAISGPGQINEQYF
v_gene: TRBV20-1; abundance: -; j_gene: TRBJ1-2; d_gene: -; CDR3nt: TGCAGTGCTAGAGATCTTGGGTCAGATAAAATAATCTTCTATGGCTACACCTTC; CDR3aa: CSARDLGSDKIIFYGYTF
v_gene: TRBV7-2; abundance: few; j_gene: TRBJ2-1; d_gene: -; CDR3nt: TGTGCCAGCAGCACACTAGGGAGGCAGTTCTTC; CDR3aa: CASSTLGRQFF
v_gene: TRBV20-1; abundance: -; j_gene: TRBJ1-4; d_gene: -; CDR3nt: TGCAGTGCGCCGAGGGGGGGATTTAATGAAAAACTGTTTTTT; CDR3aa: CSAPRGGFNEKLFF